This T cell receptor (beta chain) was profiled in a study of blood T cell repertoires in COVID-19. Study information: Some COVID-19 samples were acute and others convalescent; all came from the United States, Italy and Spain.

Adults between roughly 18 and 90 years of age took part from 24 US areas. Participant reports of clinical history set cohort assignment. The germline CDR1 and CDR2 sequences are MGHRA and YSYEKL. CDR3 length equals 15 residues. V was pared by 3 bases and J by 4 bases, with 7 bases of the junction left unmatched. Assay: immunoSEQ multiplex PCR; the TCRdb copy retains only in-frame clones and omits some. The table lists about 190,000 clones, around 86% of them singletons. The clonotype comes from a woman aged 25 to 39 who had recovered from COVID-19. The genes are TRBV4-1 and TRBJ2-7, with TRBD2 matching over 9 bases. The sequencing sample was made of PBMCs or T cells enriched from blood (not recorded which). This chain's CDR3 is CASSHGLATTYEQYF. Written as DNA, the CDR3 is TGCGCCAGCAGCCATGGACTAGCGACTACATACGAGCAGTACTTC.